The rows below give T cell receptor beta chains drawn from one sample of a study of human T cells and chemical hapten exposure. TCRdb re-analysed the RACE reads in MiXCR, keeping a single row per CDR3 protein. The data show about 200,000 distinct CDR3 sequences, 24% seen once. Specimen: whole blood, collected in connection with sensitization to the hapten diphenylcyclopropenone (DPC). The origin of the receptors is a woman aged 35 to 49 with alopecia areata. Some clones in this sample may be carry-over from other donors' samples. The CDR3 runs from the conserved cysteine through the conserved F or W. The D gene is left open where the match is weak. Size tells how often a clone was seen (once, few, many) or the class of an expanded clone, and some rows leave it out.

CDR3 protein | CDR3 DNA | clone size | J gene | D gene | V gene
CASSSGGSQPQHF | TGTGCCAGCAGCTCAGGGGGATCTCAGCCCCAGCATTTT | NA | TRBJ1-5 | TRBD1 | TRBV7-8
CASSVGDSGTDLYTGELFF | TGTGCCAGCAGCGTAGGAGATAGCGGGACCGACTTGTATACCGGGGAGCTGTTTTTT | NA | TRBJ2-2 | TRBD2 | TRBV9
CDSSWGWDRRGGYTF | TGTGACAGCAGTTGGGGTTGGGATCGAAGGGGTGGCTACACCTTC | NA | TRBJ1-2 | NA | TRBV7-2
CASSRLSYEQYF | TGTGCCAGCAGTCGACTTTCCTACGAGCAGTACTTC | few | TRBJ2-7 | NA | TRBV6-2/TRBV6-3
CASSATGTSDSYEQYF | TGTGCCAGCAGCGCGACCGGGACTAGCGACTCCTACGAGCAGTACTTC | few | TRBJ2-7 | TRBD2 | TRBV9
CASRHYEQYF | TGTGCCAGCAGGCACTACGAGCAGTACTTC | NA | TRBJ2-7 | NA | TRBV6-2/TRBV6-3
CAISKRDGFPDTQYF | TGTGCCATCAGTAAAAGGGACGGATTTCCAGATACGCAGTATTTT | few | TRBJ2-3 | NA | TRBV10-3
CASSRQGARGYTF | TGTGCCAGCAGTCGACAGGGGGCTCGTGGCTACACCTTC | NA | TRBJ1-2 | TRBD1 | TRBV12-3/TRBV12-4
CASSLTVGGAFF | TGTGCCAGCAGCTTAACCGTAGGAGGAGCTTTCTTT | NA | TRBJ1-1 | NA | TRBV7-2
CSLGLPISSYNEQFF | TGCAGTCTTGGGCTACCCATTAGCTCCTACAATGAGCAGTTCTTC | few | TRBJ2-1 | NA | TRBV20-1
CASSESRANEQFF | TGTGCCAGCAGTGAATCCCGGGCCAATGAGCAGTTCTTC | few | TRBJ2-1 | NA | TRBV2
CAISESVYQETQYF | TGTGCCATCAGTGAGTCGGTGTACCAAGAGACCCAGTACTTC | NA | TRBJ2-5 | NA | TRBV10-3
CASSQDGWGPITDTQYF | TGTGCCAGCAGTCAGGACGGTTGGGGACCTATCACAGATACGCAGTATTTT | NA | TRBJ2-3 | NA | TRBV11-2
CASSRDGRWSNQPQHF | TGTGCCAGCAGTAGGGACGGTCGATGGAGCAATCAGCCCCAGCATTTT | many | TRBJ1-5 | NA | TRBV6-5
CASSFSGATEAFF | TGTGCCAGCAGTTTCTCAGGGGCAACTGAAGCTTTCTTT | once | TRBJ1-1 | NA | TRBV12-3/TRBV12-4
CATSRNYQPQHF | TGTGCCACCAGCAGAAATTATCAGCCCCAGCATTTT | few | TRBJ1-5 | NA | TRBV15
CASSQGGDGSGPGELFF | TGCGCCAGCAGCCAAGGAGGCGATGGTAGCGGGCCTGGGGAGCTGTTTTTT | NA | TRBJ2-2 | TRBD2 | TRBV4-1
CASSLRRVNTGELFF | TGTGCCAGCAGCTTGCGTCGCGTGAACACCGGGGAGCTGTTTTTT | few | TRBJ2-2 | NA | TRBV7-2
CASGGRDGNTEAFF | TGTGCCAGCGGAGGAAGGGACGGGAACACTGAAGCTTTCTTT | NA | TRBJ1-1 | NA | TRBV9
CSASGAFGQVKQYF | TGCAGTGCTAGTGGTGCGTTCGGCCAGGTCAAGCAGTACTTC | many | TRBJ2-7 | NA | TRBV20-1
CASSLVRRSYEQYF | TGCGCCAGCAGCTTGGTTCGCAGAAGCTACGAGCAGTACTTC | NA | TRBJ2-7 | NA | TRBV5-1
CASSQEIGEWNSPLHF | TGCGCCAGCAGCCAAGAAATCGGGGAATGGAATTCACCCCTCCACTTT | many | TRBJ1-6 | NA | TRBV4-1
CASSLGSQNIQYF | TGTGCCAGCAGCTTGGGCAGTCAAAACATTCAGTACTTC | NA | TRBJ2-4 | NA | TRBV7-9
CASSADRGKPGNTIYF | TGTGCCAGCAGTGCGGACAGGGGGAAACCAGGAAACACCATATATTTT | NA | TRBJ1-3 | TRBD1 | TRBV28
CASSQTSFDEQFF | TGCGCCAGCAGTCAGACTAGCTTCGATGAGCAGTTCTTC | NA | TRBJ2-1 | TRBD2 | TRBV5-1
CASSYLTRLDEQYF | TGTGCCAGCAGTTACTTGACGAGATTGGACGAGCAGTACTTC | NA | TRBJ2-7 | NA | TRBV6-2/TRBV6-3
CSARPGPHEAFF | TGCAGTGCTAGGCCAGGGCCTCATGAAGCTTTCTTT | few | TRBJ1-1 | NA | TRBV20-1
CASTSTTYNEQFF | TGTGCCTCAACTTCGACGACCTACAATGAGCAGTTCTTC | NA | TRBJ2-1 | NA | TRBV6-2/TRBV6-3
CASSFIGPTDTQYF | TGTGCCAGCAGTTTTATCGGGCCAACAGATACGCAGTATTTT | NA | TRBJ2-3 | NA | TRBV7-2